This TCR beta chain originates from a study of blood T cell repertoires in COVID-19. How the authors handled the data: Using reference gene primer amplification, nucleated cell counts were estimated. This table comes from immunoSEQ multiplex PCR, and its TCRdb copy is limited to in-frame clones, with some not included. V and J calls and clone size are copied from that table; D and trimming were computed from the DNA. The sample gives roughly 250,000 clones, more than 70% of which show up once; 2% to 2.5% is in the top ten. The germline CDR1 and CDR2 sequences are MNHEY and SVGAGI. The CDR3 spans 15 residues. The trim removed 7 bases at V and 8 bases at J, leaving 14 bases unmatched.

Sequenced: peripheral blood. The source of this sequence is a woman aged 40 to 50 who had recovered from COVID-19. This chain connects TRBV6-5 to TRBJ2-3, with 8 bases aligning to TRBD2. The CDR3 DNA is TGTGCCAGCATAGATGTAGCGGGACCCTGGGGTACGCAGTATTTT. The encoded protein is CASIDVAGPWGTQYF.